Each of the 15 T cell receptor beta chains below was sequenced from the same sample in a study of T cell responses to AZD1222 COVID-19 vaccine. The method was immunoSEQ multiplex PCR; TCRdb's version includes in-frame clones alone and lacks a portion of them. Of 110,000 or so clones listed, around 87% are singletons. The sample was peripheral blood, taken on day 0 of AZD1222 vaccination. The receptors derive from an adult in good health.

The sample holds a few counts of this clone. The chain employs TRBV28 and TRBJ2-3, with D tentatively TRBD2 (6 bases). This CDR3 contains 18 residues. The V and J ends lost 4 bases and 7 bases respectively, with 27 bases between them. The V gene's germline CDR1 is MDHEN and CDR2 SYDVKM. This chain's CDR3 is CASSSAGRRSQSMNTQYF. CDR3 DNA: TGTGCCAGCAGTTCCGCGGGGAGGCGGTCCCAATCCATGAATACGCAGTATTTT.

This sequence joins TRBV6-2 or TRBV6-3 and TRBJ1-1; D may be TRBD1 (5 bases). The V gene's germline CDR1 is MNHEY and CDR2 SVGEGT. V lost 2 bases to trimming and J lost 0 bases, with 13 bases between them. This CDR3 comprises 16 residues. The CDR3 is CASSYRQGHMNTEAFF. CDR3 bases: TGTGCCAGCAGTTACCGGCAGGGCCACATGAACACTGAAGCTTTCTTT.

The chain joins TRBV12-5 to TRBJ1-3; D possibly corresponds to TRBD1 (6 bases). CDR3 length: 17 amino acids. Germline V gene lookup returns CDR1 LGHNT and CDR2 FRNRAP. Trimming removed 1 base at V and 3 bases at J, with 16 bases between. The CDR3: CASGLGQGRPRGNTIYF. CDR3 DNA sequence: TGTGCTAGTGGTTTGGGGCAGGGGCGACCCCGTGGAAACACCATATATTTT.

This chain uses TRBV28 with TRBJ2-7; TRBD1 is a possible D gene (5 bases). The CDR3 length is 12 residues. The germline V gene has CDR1 MDHEN and CDR2 SYDVKM. The V end was cut by 1 base, the J end by 7 bases, with 8 bases between. The CDR3: CASSLYRQEQYF. The CDR3 DNA sequence: TGTGCCAGCAGTTTATATAGACAGGAGCAGTACTTC.

This chain joins TRBV6-2 or TRBV6-3 and TRBJ1-4; 11 bases match TRBD1. The CDR3 has 16 residues. The germline V gene has CDR1 MNHEY and CDR2 SVGEGT. Trimming cost V 3 bases and J 6 bases; bases outside gene matches: 6. CDR3 region: CASSYGPGQGDEKLFF. CDR3 sequence (DNA): TGTGCCAGCAGTTATGGTCCGGGACAGGGGGATGAAAAACTGTTTTTT.

J is TRBJ1-1 and V is TRBV12-3 or TRBV12-4; possibly TRBD1 for D (6 bases). Trimming shortened V by 5 bases and J by 13 bases, and 17 bases separated the two germline ends. This CDR3 spans 12 amino acids. CDR3 DNA sequence: TGTGCCAGCAGTGGACAGTCCGTCGTGGTTTTCTTT. It codes for CASSGQSVVVFF.

The chain links TRBV10-3 to TRBJ1-6; 11 bases match TRBD1. Germline trimming cut 0 bases from V and 9 bases from J; bases unmatched to any gene: 4. The CDR3 length is 16 residues. Germline lookup yields CDR1 ENHRY and CDR2 SYGVKD. The CDR3 sequence is CAISESMGTGGSPLHF. CDR3 bases: TGTGCCATCAGTGAGTCGATGGGGACAGGGGGTTCACCCCTCCACTTT.

J is TRBJ2-3 and V is TRBV7-3, with D tentatively TRBD2 (5 bases). V lost 4 bases and J lost 6, with 8 bases in between. The CDR3 consists of 12 residues. CDR1 and CDR2 (germline): SGHTA, FQGTGA. CDR3 amino acids: CASSSLGDTQYF. CDR3 coding DNA: TGTGCCAGCAGCTCACTAGGTGATACGCAGTATTTT. Based on the CDR3 plus reference TRBV7-3 and TRBJ2-3, the full variable domain is GAGVSQTPSNKVTEKGKYVELRCDPISGHTALYWYRQSLGQGPEFLIYFQGTGAADDSGLPNDRFFAVRPEGSVSTLKIQRTERGDSAVYLCASSSLGDTQYFGPGTRLTVL.

The V gene is TRBV28, the J gene TRBJ1-1; D perhaps matches TRBD1 (5 bases). The V gene lost 6 bases and the J gene lost 1 base, with 15 bases spanning the gap. Germline assignment: CDR1 MDHEN and CDR2 SYDVKM. This CDR3 is 15 amino acids long. CDR3 nucleotide sequence: TGTGCCAGCAGCTACCTGTTTGACAGGAACACTGAAGCTTTCTTT. This translates into CASSYLFDRNTEAFF.

The rearrangement joins TRBV14 to TRBJ1-3; no definite D call. Trimming removed 8 bases from V and 8 bases from J, with 13 bases in between. CDR1 is SGHDN and CDR2 is FVKESK in the germline V gene. The CDR3 extends over 12 amino acids. The CDR3 region is CASRASGDTIYF. CDR3 nucleotides: TGTGCCAGCCGAGCGAGCGGGGACACCATATATTTT. The variable domain in full, completed from reference TRBV14 and TRBJ1-3, reads EAGVTQFPSHSVIEKGQTVTLRCDPISGHDNLYWYRRVMGKEIKFLLHFVKESKQDESGMPNNRFLAERTGGTYSTLKVQPAELEDSGVYFCASRASGDTIYFGEGSWLTVV.

The rearrangement links TRBV7-2 to TRBJ2-1; D might be TRBD2 (5 bases). The germline V gene encodes CDR1 SGHTA and CDR2 FQGNSA. CDR3 length: 14 amino acids. V was trimmed by 5 bases and J by 7 bases, leaving 15 bases between them. Here the CDR3 reads CASSPSLTGNEQFF. In DNA form, the CDR3 reads TGTGCCAGCAGCCCGTCGTTGACGGGGAATGAGCAGTTCTTC.

As DNA, the CDR3 is TGTGCCAGCAGCTTAGAACCGATGCGAGAGACCCAGTACTTC. It specifies CASSLEPMRETQYF. This chain links TRBV7-2 with TRBJ2-5; no clear D. CDR1 is SGHTA, CDR2 FQGNSA, per germline. Between the trimmed V and J ends, which lost 1 base and 4 bases, there was a span of 10 bases. CDR3 length equals 14 residues.

About this clone: The same CDR3 also results from other DNA sequences found in this sample. This chain uses TRBV7-8 with TRBJ2-5; D not certain. Trimming shortened V by 1 base and J by 1 base, and 7 bases separated the two germline ends. The CDR3 length is 14 residues. Germline V gene data show CDR1 as SGHVS and CDR2 as FQNEAQ. CDR3 DNA sequence: TGTGCCAGCAGCTTAGGCCGGTCCCAAGAGACCCAGTACTTC. Translation gives CASSLGRSQETQYF.

V gene TRBV28 combines with J gene TRBJ1-2, with TRBD1 matching 8 bases. The CDR3 totals 17 residues. V was pared by 2 bases and J by 8 bases, with 16 bases of the junction left unmatched. Germline lookup yields CDR1 MDHEN and CDR2 SYDVKM. The CDR3 spells CASSLRGQGDPMMGYTF. CDR3 bases: TGTGCCAGCAGTTTAAGAGGACAGGGCGATCCTATGATGGGCTACACCTTC.

The chain employs TRBV27 and TRBJ2-4; D is ambiguous. The V end was cut by 8 bases, the J end by 4 bases, with 15 bases between. The CDR3 runs to 14 residues. Germline loops: CDR1 MNHEY, CDR2 SMNVEV (reference sequence). The CDR3 loop is CASARLGDKNIQYF. The CDR3 DNA is TGTGCCAGCGCCCGATTGGGCGATAAAAACATTCAGTACTTC.